Listed here is a single T cell receptor beta chain. The target antigen is unknown. This sample was included in a study of cytomegalovirus exposure and HLA in healthy donors. The study, taken as a whole, reports: Around 18,000 TCR beta sequences were associated with HLA alleles at 0.05 false discovery rate in a later analysis.

The PCR used 60 Vbeta and 13 Jbeta primers. The protocol was immunoSEQ multiplex PCR, while the TCRdb copy is restricted to in-frame clones and leaves out a portion. The repertoire holds around 150,000 clones, around 79% seen once, with 6.5% in the top ten. CDR3 length equals 15 residues. Losses at the gene ends were 4 bases for V and 8 bases for J; bases not matched to a gene: 8. The germline V gene encodes CDR1 SGHRS and CDR2 YFSETQ. The chain has TRBV5-1 and TRBJ2-4, with 11 nucleotides matching TRBD1. The sequenced sample consisted of PBMCs. The origin of this receptor is a man between 40 and 49 years old in good health and CMV-seropositive. The DNA for the CDR3 is TGCGCCAGCAGCGCCAGGACAGGGGGCTTTGACATTCAGTACTTC. Its translation is CASSARTGGFDIQYF.